This T cell receptor (beta chain) was identified in a study of blood T cell repertoires in COVID-19. Study-wide context: PBMCs, B-cell-depleted T cells, or T cells were the source of the cDNA or gDNA that made up the material.

Original analysis: Reference gene primer amplification yielded estimated nucleated cell counts. The method was immunoSEQ multiplex PCR; TCRdb's version includes in-frame clones alone and lacks a portion of them. The D gene and trimming were derived from the DNA, and the V and J assignments and clone size from that table. The data hold approximately 320,000 clones, with roughly nine tenths observed a single time. The count of this clone is one. Cohort 3 recovery required two negative PCRs, clearance, or symptom resolution. Germline V gives CDR1 LNHDA, CDR2 SQIVND (reference sequence). CDR3 length: 15 residues. The ends were cut back, 7 bases at V and 1 base at J, with 16 bases in the middle.

The receptor was isolated from a man in his sixties who had recovered from COVID-19. This sequence joins TRBV19 and TRBJ1-1, with unresolved D. Specimen: PBMCs or T cells enriched from blood (not recorded which). The CDR3 loop is CASKRSRRKNTEAFF. CDR3 bases: TGTGCCAGTAAGCGGAGTAGGCGGAAGAACACTGAAGCTTTCTTT.